These 16 T cell receptor beta chains were sequenced from one sample in a study of Ad26.COV2.S vaccination and SARS-CoV-2 variants. Profiling relied on immunoSEQ multiplex PCR, and the TCRdb table lists in-frame clones only, not all of them. Found here are about 480,000 clones, around 88% of them singletons; the top ten hold more than 10%. Treatment described: roughly 18 received Ad26.COV2.S at low or high dose, single or two shots; several received placebo; per-sample allocation not given. The samples were gathered on day 63 after the first injection of vaccine or placebo. The sequenced sample was peripheral blood, obtained in a trial of Ad26.COV2.S vaccine versus placebo. The receptors were sampled from a person aged 18 to 65 who received the Ad26.COV2.S COVID-19 vaccine or a placebo.

This clone has a single count. J is TRBJ1-5 and V is TRBV6-5; D gene uncertain. There are 15 residues in the CDR3. CDR1 and CDR2 (germline): MNHEY, SVGAGI. The V and J ends lost 5 bases and 3 bases respectively, with 14 bases between them. The CDR3 DNA reads as TGTGCCAGCAGTCAATTGGCCCCTCTCAATCAGCCCCAGCATTTT. Amino acids: CASSQLAPLNQPQHF.

The J gene is TRBJ2-1, the V gene TRBV27, with 11 nucleotides matching TRBD2. V shed 3 bases and J 6 bases; nucleotides not matched to a gene: 7. The germline V gene encodes CDR1 MNHEY and CDR2 SMNVEV (reference sequence). The CDR3 consists of 16 residues. CDR3 coding DNA: TGTGCCAGCAGTTTTACTAGCGGGAGAGGGGGCAATGAGCAGTTCTTC. Encoded protein: CASSFTSGRGGNEQFF.

This clone was found a few times. The chain carries TRBV19 and TRBJ1-2; D gene uncertain. Trimming stripped 3 bases from V and 8 bases from J, with 13 bases between. The CDR3 loop spans 13 amino acids. Germline V gives CDR1 LNHDA, CDR2 SQIVND (reference sequence). Here the CDR3 reads CASSIRDLPGYTF. The CDR3 DNA follows: TGTGCCAGTAGTATCCGGGATCTCCCAGGCTACACCTTC.

This chain links TRBV29-1 with TRBJ1-3, with TRBD1 identical over 10 bases. Per germline, CDR1 SQVTM and CDR2 ANQGSEA. With V trimmed by 2 bases and J by 0 bases, 4 bases remained unmatched. The CDR3 extends over 16 amino acids. DNA for the CDR3: TGCAGCGTTGAAAGGGGACAGGGGATCTCTGGAAACACCATATATTTT. Translating it yields CSVERGQGISGNTIYF.

This clone was found a few times. The V gene is TRBV30, the J gene TRBJ2-3; D is undetermined. The CDR3 spans 12 residues. Germline-derived CDR1 and CDR2 are GTSNPN and SVGIG (reference sequence). Trimming removed 4 bases from V and 9 bases from J, with 14 bases in between. CDR3 DNA sequence: TGTGCCTGGACCCCCCAAGGACCAACGCAGTATTTT. This codes for CAWTPQGPTQYF. The full variable domain, completed using reference TRBV30 and TRBJ2-3, is SQTIHQWPATLVQPVGSPLSLECTVEGTSNPNLYWYRQAAGRGLQLLFYSVGIGQISSEVPQNLSASRPQDRQFILSSKKLLLSDSGFYLCAWTPQGPTQYFGPGTRLTVL.

The chain links TRBV7-2 to TRBJ2-2; 13 nucleotides agree with TRBD2. From germline, CDR1 is SGHTA and CDR2 FQGNSA. The CDR3 runs to 19 residues. V shed 5 bases, J shed 4 bases, and the junction held 13 bases outside the gene matches. As DNA, the CDR3 is TGTGCCAGCAGCCATGGTGCACGCGGACTAGCGGGAGTCACCGGGGAGCTGTTTTTT. Its translation is CASSHGARGLAGVTGELFF.

The rearrangement uses TRBV11-1 and TRBJ2-6; no clear D gene. This CDR3 has 15 amino acids. V was shortened by 5 bases and J by 1 base, with 9 bases between the two germline ends. Germline V gene sequence: CDR1 SGHAT, CDR2 FQDESV (reference sequence). This chain's CDR3 is CASSPDPSGANVLTF. The CDR3 bases are TGTGCCAGCAGCCCTGACCCATCTGGGGCCAACGTCCTGACTTTC.

The rearrangement links TRBV19 to TRBJ2-1; D perhaps matches TRBD1 (5 bases). The CDR3 covers 15 residues. The germline V gene has CDR1 LNHDA and CDR2 SQIVND (reference sequence). The germline V and J ends were trimmed by 6 bases and 0 bases, with 12 bases remaining between them. The DNA of the CDR3 is TGTGCCAGTAGCACCACAGGAAGCTCCTACAATGAGCAGTTCTTC. This encodes CASSTTGSSYNEQFF.

The table lists this clone with a count of one. The genes are TRBV6-5 and TRBJ2-3, with a tentative D call TRBD1 (6 bases). Germline CDR1 and CDR2: MNHEY and SVGAGI. V dropped 0 bases and J dropped 8 bases, with 9 bases sitting between them. The CDR3 runs to 13 residues. The CDR3 coding sequence is TGTGCCAGCAGTTACTCGCAGGACAGTACGCAGTATTTT. It is translated as CASSYSQDSTQYF.

This clone is a singleton in its sample. The chain links TRBV9 to TRBJ2-2; no firm D call. The germline V gene encodes CDR1 SGDLS and CDR2 YYNGEE. Trimming removed 0 bases from V and 5 bases from J, with 5 bases in between. The CDR3 loop spans 13 amino acids. The CDR3 protein is CASSVAGTGELFF. The DNA of the CDR3 is TGTGCCAGCAGCGTAGCGGGTACCGGGGAGCTGTTTTTT.

This clone was seen a single time. The chain is built from TRBV11-2 and TRBJ1-6; no clear D gene. V gave up 2 bases and J gave up 8 bases, with 13 bases separating them. This CDR3 is 15 amino acids long. The germline CDR1 and CDR2 sequences are SGHAT and FQNNGV. CDR3: CASSLSSLVDSPLHF. Written as DNA, the CDR3 is TGTGCCAGCAGCTTAAGCAGTCTTGTGGATTCACCCCTCCACTTT.

This chain joins TRBV20-1 and TRBJ2-7; TRBD2 is a possible D gene (6 bases). The CDR3 is 11 residues long. The germline V gene has CDR1 DFQATT and CDR2 SNEGSKA (reference sequence). Deletions cut 3 bases from V and 5 bases from J, with 8 bases between. CDR3 in amino acids: CSARWGDEQYF. CDR3 DNA sequence: TGCAGTGCTAGGTGGGGGGACGAGCAGTACTTC.

The CDR3 reads CASSRGETVYEQYF. The CDR3 nucleotides read TGTGCCTCCAGTCGGGGTGAAACAGTCTACGAGCAGTACTTC. V and J are TRBV7-8 and TRBJ2-7, with D perhaps TRBD2 (5 bases). V lost 11 bases and J 3 bases, leaving 20 bases between the germline ends. The CDR3 contains 14 residues. The V gene's germline CDR1 is SGHVS and CDR2 FQNEAQ.

This sequence joins TRBV21-1 and TRBJ2-7; whether TRBD2, the table's D call, matches the DNA was not checked. TRBV21-1 is a recognized pseudogene. The CDR3 runs 19 residues. For the CDR3, the DNA is TGTGCCAGCAGCCCTCTTGGTAGCGGGAGGCCCCAGATTAACTACGAGCAGTACTTC. Its protein product is CASSPLGSGRPQINYEQYF.

The chain recombines TRBV2 with TRBJ2-5, with D perhaps matching TRBD1 (6 bases). Trimming left V 4 bases short and J 3 bases short, with 9 bases between. The CDR3 totals 13 residues. Germline CDR1 reads SNHLY; CDR2 reads FYNNEI. CDR3: CASSGTAKETQYF. The CDR3 DNA reads as TGTGCCAGCAGTGGGACAGCAAAAGAGACCCAGTACTTC.

This clone appeared a few times. This chain joins TRBV7-9 and TRBJ2-7, with D maybe TRBD2 (5 bases). The CDR3 has 14 amino acids. V lost 5 bases, J lost 5 bases, and 16 bases lay in between. Germline-derived CDR1 and CDR2 are SEHNR and FQNEAQ (reference sequence). The CDR3 loop is CASSPYEGNHEQYF. In nucleotides, the CDR3 is TGTGCCAGCAGCCCATATGAGGGCAACCACGAGCAGTACTTC.